Included here is one TCR beta chain sequence, with context. Its antigen is undetermined. Data came from immunoSEQ multiplex PCR; TCRdb stores just in-frame clones and leaves some out. This sample has approximately 26,000 clones, with around four fifths found just once. These data belong to a study of vaccination effects on CD4 cells after COVID-19. Within the ViraFEST assay, antigen-specific CD4+ T cells underwent expansion with viral peptide pools prior to sequencing. CD4+ T cells were isolated after about nine days of culture. Each participant was administered two doses of either the BNT162b2 or the mRNA-1273 vaccine. CDR1 and CDR2 from the germline V gene are ENHRY and SYGVKD. Trimming left V 10 bases short and J 0 bases short, with 10 bases between. This CDR3 has 12 amino acids.

The source of this sequence is a human donor who received a COVID-19 vaccine. The chain joins TRBV10-3 to TRBJ2-7; D unclear. This specimen consisted of CD4+ T cells from PBMCs cultured with HCoV-NL63 spike peptides, obtained after COVID-19 vaccination. CDR3 residues: CATPRGSYEQYF. DNA for the CDR3: TGTGCCACCCCCCGTGGCTCCTACGAGCAGTACTTC.